This T cell receptor beta chain emerged from a study of blood T cell repertoires in COVID-19. TCRdb's copy holds only in-frame clones and misses some; the assay was immunoSEQ multiplex PCR. The sample shows about 20,000 clones, about four fifths of them seen only once. Trimming stripped 3 bases from V and 8 bases from J, with 17 bases between. The length of the CDR3 is 14 residues. The germline gives CDR1 SGDLS, CDR2 YYNGEE. V gene TRBV9 combines with J gene TRBJ1-2, with D possibly being TRBD1 (5 bases). The TCR was taken from a man older than 75 with acute or convalescent COVID-19. Sequenced material: peripheral blood. CDR3 residues: CASSGPRTTSGYTF. The CDR3 nucleotides read TGTGCCAGCAGCGGTCCCAGGACAACGTCCGGCTACACCTTC.